A selection of T cell receptor beta chains follows, all from one sample in a study of cytomegalovirus exposure and HLA in healthy donors. Clones were read by immunoSEQ multiplex PCR, and TCRdb kept only the in-frame ones, dropping some. The table includes 100,000 to 150,000 clones, around 80% detected once. What was sequenced was PBMCs. These receptors came from a woman aged 40 to 50 in good health and CMV-seronegative. Each CDR3 is given with its conserved first and last residue. A D gene is named only where the DNA matches it firmly. A clone size is listed for some rows: how often the clone was seen (once, few, many), or a class if it is expanded.

v_gene	j_gene	d_gene	abundance	CDR3aa	CDR3nt
TRBV28	TRBJ1-1	NA	NA	CASSLPNWNTEAFF	TGTGCCAGCAGCCTACCCAACTGGAACACTGAAGCTTTCTTT
TRBV7-9	TRBJ2-7	TRBD2	many	CASSSIETGGRYEQYF	TGTGCCAGCAGCTCAATCGAAACGGGAGGGAGGTACGAGCAGTACTTC
TRBV7-9	TRBJ2-1	TRBD1	NA	CASSPPDRESRNEQFF	TGTGCCAGCAGCCCCCCGGACAGGGAAAGTAGGAATGAGCAGTTCTTC
TRBV9	TRBJ1-1	TRBD1	NA	CASSPRQGLMTEAFF	TGTGCCAGCAGCCCCCGACAGGGTTTAATGACTGAAGCTTTCTTT
TRBV28	TRBJ2-1	TRBD2	NA	CASSLPLAAYNEQFF	TGTGCCAGCAGTTTGCCGCTAGCGGCCTACAATGAGCAGTTCTTC
TRBV7-9	TRBJ1-4	TRBD1	NA	CASSLNRGLEKLFF	TGTGCCAGCAGCTTAAACAGGGGGTTGGAAAAACTGTTTTTT
TRBV5-1	TRBJ2-1	NA	NA	CASSLIGGGLGINEQFF	TGCGCCAGCAGCTTGATTGGGGGCGGGCTTGGAATCAATGAGCAGTTCTTC
TRBV4-3	TRBJ2-1	NA	once	CASSQEGQGWVNEQFF	TGCGCCAGCAGCCAAGAGGGTCAGGGGTGGGTCAATGAGCAGTTCTTC
TRBV5-1	TRBJ2-5	TRBD2	NA	CASSPGLAGGVKETQYF	TGCGCCAGCAGCCCGGGACTAGCGGGTGGGGTTAAAGAGACCCAGTACTTC
TRBV7-2	TRBJ1-5	NA	few	CASSSEQGQPQHF	TGTGCCAGCAGCTCGGAACAGGGTCAGCCCCAGCATTTT
TRBV19	TRBJ2-6	TRBD1	NA	CASSFFRQGSSGANVLTF	TGTGCCAGTAGTTTTTTCCGACAGGGTAGCTCTGGGGCCAACGTCCTGACTTTC
TRBV4-1	TRBJ1-1	NA	NA	CASSQGYRDSKAFF	TGCGCCAGCAGCCAAGGGTACAGGGATTCGAAAGCTTTCTTT
TRBV6-5	TRBJ2-7	NA	NA	CASARAGNSYEQYF	TGTGCCAGCGCGAGGGCGGGGAACTCCTACGAGCAGTACTTC
TRBV28	TRBJ1-1	TRBD1	NA	CASTLPGGAGAFF	TGTGCCAGCACCCTGCCAGGGGGCGCTGGAGCTTTCTTT
TRBV7-9	TRBJ1-2	NA	once	CASSLEVGYGYTF	TGTGCCAGCAGCCTCGAGGTAGGCTATGGCTACACCTTC
TRBV19	TRBJ1-2	TRBD1	NA	CASSSQGKGDYGYTF	TGTGCCAGTAGTTCACAGGGGAAAGGAGACTATGGCTACACCTTC
TRBV29-1	TRBJ1-2	TRBD1	NA	CSVFRDRAGGYTF	TGCAGCGTCTTCCGGGACAGGGCGGGCGGCTACACCTTC
TRBV2	TRBJ2-7	TRBD2	NA	CASNLYGGVYEQYF	TGTGCCAGCAACCTATATGGGGGGGTCTACGAGCAGTACTTC
TRBV2	TRBJ2-5	TRBD1	NA	CASGGDRQETQYF	TGTGCCAGCGGAGGGGACAGGCAAGAGACCCAGTACTTC
TRBV21-1	TRBJ2-2	NA	once	CASSNPGQTNTGELFF	TGTGCCAGCAGCAACCCGGGACAGACGAACACCGGGGAGCTGTTTTTT
TRBV5-1	TRBJ1-1	NA	NA	CASSVSGAQNTEAFF	TGCGCCAGCAGCGTCTCAGGGGCCCAGAACACTGAAGCTTTCTTT
TRBV28	TRBJ2-1	TRBD2	NA	CASSLSGLAGDNEQFF	TGTGCCAGCAGTTTAAGTGGACTAGCGGGGGACAATGAGCAGTTCTTC
TRBV19	TRBJ1-2	TRBD1	NA	CASSIERTGVRGYTF	TGTGCCAGTAGTATAGAGCGGACAGGGGTTAGGGGCTACACCTTC
TRBV7-9	TRBJ2-1	TRBD2	NA	CASSRGGTYNEQFF	TGTGCCAGCAGCCGCGGGGGGACCTACAATGAGCAGTTCTTC
TRBV29-1	TRBJ1-2	NA	NA	CSVERQGSGYTF	TGCAGCGTTGAACGGCAGGGAAGCGGCTACACCTTC
TRBV4-3	TRBJ1-4	NA	NA	CASSQGAGIGGLFF	TGCGCCAGCAGCCAAGGAGCGGGGATTGGGGGACTGTTTTTT
TRBV2	TRBJ2-7	NA	NA	CASSERPGKAPEQYF	TGTGCCAGCAGTGAAAGGCCAGGAAAGGCCCCCGAGCAGTACTTC
TRBV5-6	TRBJ2-5	TRBD1	NA	CASSWGTVGTQYF	TGTGCCAGCAGCTGGGGGACAGTTGGGACCCAGTACTTC
TRBV5-6	TRBJ2-1	TRBD2	few	CASSPGLAAYSEQFF	TGTGCCAGCAGCCCGGGACTAGCGGCCTACAGTGAGCAGTTCTTC
TRBV2	TRBJ2-7	NA	NA	CASSGGAWDSYEQYF	TGTGCCAGCAGTGGGGGAGCTTGGGACTCCTACGAGCAGTACTTC
TRBV7-9	TRBJ2-7	NA	NA	CASSSRLQGLGEQYF	TGTGCCAGCAGCTCGAGACTACAGGGTCTTGGCGAGCAGTACTTC
TRBV4-2	TRBJ1-2	NA	NA	CASSQDLENYGYTF	TGTGCCAGCAGCCAAGATTTGGAGAACTATGGCTACACCTTC
TRBV2	TRBJ1-1	TRBD1	NA	CASSGDSYTEAFF	TGTGCCAGCAGTGGGGACAGTTACACTGAAGCTTTCTTT
TRBV7-8	TRBJ1-5	NA	NA	CASSFQASAQQPQHF	TGTGCCAGCAGCTTCCAGGCATCGGCACAACAGCCCCAGCATTTT
TRBV7-6	TRBJ2-7	TRBD2	NA	CASSPRGRDYYEQYF	TGTGCCAGCAGCCCCCGGGGCAGGGACTACTACGAGCAGTACTTC
TRBV2	TRBJ2-7	NA	NA	CASTLSSYEQYF	TGTGCCAGCACCCTCAGTTCCTACGAGCAGTACTTC
TRBV6-1	TRBJ1-5	NA	NA	CATWDNSNQPQHF	TGTGCCACCTGGGACAATAGCAATCAGCCCCAGCATTTT
TRBV6-1	TRBJ1-2	TRBD1	NA	CASSEVEGAGGYTF	TGTGCCAGCAGTGAAGTAGAGGGGGCGGGTGGCTACACCTTC
TRBV7-3	TRBJ1-2	NA	NA	CASSLLAGGGYGYTF	TGTGCCAGCAGCCTCCTGGCTGGGGGGGGCTATGGCTACACCTTC
TRBV5-4	TRBJ1-3	TRBD1	NA	CASSTAGTGGNTIYF	TGTGCCAGCAGCACCGCCGGGACAGGGGGGAACACCATATATTTT
TRBV4-1	TRBJ2-3	NA	NA	CASRSGASTDTQYF	TGCGCCAGCCGGAGCGGTGCTAGCACAGATACGCAGTATTTT
TRBV19	TRBJ1-5	TRBD1	NA	CASSRQGPQPQHF	TGTGCCAGTAGTCGACAGGGGCCCCAGCCCCAGCATTTT
TRBV7-6	TRBJ2-1	NA	few	CASSLGQDSNEQFF	TGTGCCAGCAGCTTAGGGCAGGACTCCAATGAGCAGTTCTTC
TRBV28	TRBJ1-2	NA	NA	CASSLGPDSQNYGYTF	TGTGCCAGCAGTTTAGGCCCTGACAGTCAGAACTATGGCTACACCTTC
TRBV13	TRBJ2-5	NA	NA	CASSSLGGAETQYF	TGTGCCAGCAGCTCATTGGGGGGTGCAGAGACCCAGTACTTC
TRBV29-1	TRBJ2-2	NA	NA	CSADRPNTGELFF	TGCAGCGCAGACAGGCCAAACACCGGGGAGCTGTTTTTT
TRBV5-1	TRBJ2-7	NA	NA	CASSTGLATYEQYF	TGCGCCAGCAGCACGGGACTCGCCACCTACGAGCAGTACTTC
TRBV5-1	TRBJ2-3	NA	NA	CASWTGQSTDTQYF	TGCGCCAGCTGGACCGGACAGAGCACAGATACGCAGTATTTT
TRBV18	TRBJ2-5	NA	NA	CASSPGAGQETQYF	TGTGCCAGCTCACCAGGGGCAGGCCAAGAGACCCAGTACTTC
TRBV29-1	TRBJ2-5	NA	NA	CSVSLAGPQETQYF	TGCAGCGTTAGTCTGGCGGGACCGCAAGAGACCCAGTACTTC
TRBV5-1	TRBJ1-1	NA	NA	CASSLGFEGVEAFF	TGCGCCAGCAGCTTGGGTTTTGAAGGGGTTGAAGCTTTCTTT
TRBV5-5	TRBJ2-7	TRBD1	NA	CASSSDRGLSYEQYF	TGTGCCAGCAGCTCGGACAGGGGTCTATCCTACGAGCAGTACTTC